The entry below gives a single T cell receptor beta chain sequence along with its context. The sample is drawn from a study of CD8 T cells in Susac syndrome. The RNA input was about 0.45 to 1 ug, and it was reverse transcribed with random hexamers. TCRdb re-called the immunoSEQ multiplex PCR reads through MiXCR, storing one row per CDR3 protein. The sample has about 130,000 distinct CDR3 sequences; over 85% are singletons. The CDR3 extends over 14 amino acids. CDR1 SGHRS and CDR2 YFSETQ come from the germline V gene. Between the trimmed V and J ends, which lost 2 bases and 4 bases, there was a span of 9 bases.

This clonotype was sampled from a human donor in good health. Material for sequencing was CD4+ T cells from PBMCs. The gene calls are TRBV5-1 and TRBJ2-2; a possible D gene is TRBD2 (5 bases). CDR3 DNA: TGCGCCAGCAGCTTCTTGAGGGCCACCGGGGAGCTGTTTTTT. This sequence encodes CASSFLRATGELFF.